The clone carrying this TCR beta chain was counted between two and nine times. This sample is drawn from a study of blood T cell repertoires in COVID-19. The authors' processing: The assay estimated nucleated cells by amplifying reference gene primers. Clones were sequenced by immunoSEQ multiplex PCR, and TCRdb holds only the in-frame ones, with some missing. The V and J calls and clone size are taken from that table; D and trimming were inferred from the DNA. Here the sample spans approximately 28,000 clones, roughly 90% being singletons. Germline-derived CDR1 and CDR2 are KGHDR and SFDVKD. The CDR3 contains 15 residues. Trimming removed 9 bases from V and 9 bases from J, with 23 bases in between.

The sequenced sample was peripheral blood. This chain connects TRBV24-1 to TRBJ2-1; the D gene is possibly TRBD2 (6 bases). The TCR sequence derives from an older woman with active COVID-19. The DNA of the CDR3 is TGTGCCACCGGACTGGGAGGAACAGCAACAACTGAGCAGTTCTTC. Its translation is CATGLGGTATTEQFF.